This T cell receptor (beta chain) stems from a study of CD8 T cells in Susac syndrome. This clonotype is a singleton in its sample. RNA totalling about 0.45 to 1 ug underwent reverse transcription with random hexamers. Each CDR3 protein is one row after TCRdb ran MiXCR on the immunoSEQ multiplex PCR reads. The profile shows tens of thousands of distinct CDR3 sequences, roughly 94% of them singletons. The length of the CDR3 is 15 residues. Looked up from germline, CDR1 is MGHRA and CDR2 is YSYEKL. Losses at the gene ends were 3 bases for V and 4 bases for J; bases not matched to a gene: 4. The V call is TRBV4-1, the J call TRBJ2-5; 11 nucleotides line up with TRBD2. The sequence was obtained from a human donor with Susac syndrome. The source material was CD8+ T cells from PBMCs. CDR3 residues: CASSQSGTSGETQYF. The CDR3 region has the DNA TGCGCCAGCAGCCAGTCCGGGACTAGCGGAGAGACCCAGTACTTC.